These 12 T cell receptor beta chains were all obtained from the same sample, sequenced in a study of early T cells in non-severe SARS-CoV-2 infection. TCRdb analysed the 5' RACE reads with MiXCR anew, one entry per CDR3 protein. The table includes tens of thousands of distinct CDR3 sequences, approximately 15% detected once. The specimen sequenced was whole blood. Receptor source: an adult who was a healthcare worker with PCR-confirmed SARS-CoV-2 infection or an uninfected control (not recorded which).

A few counts support this clonotype. This chain joins TRBV14 and TRBJ2-1; possible D gene TRBD2, 6 bases. Germline CDR1 and CDR2: SGHDN and FVKESK. V was trimmed by 5 bases and J by 3 bases, leaving 17 bases between them. The CDR3 length is 16 residues. The CDR3 here is CASSGLSGPHYNEQFF. CDR3 coding DNA: TGTGCCAGCAGCGGACTAAGCGGGCCCCACTACAATGAGCAGTTCTTC.

This clonotype came up a few times. The rearrangement uses TRBV12-3 or TRBV12-4 and TRBJ2-2; no clear D gene. The CDR3 covers 12 residues. The V and J ends lost 3 bases and 6 bases respectively, with 5 bases between them. DNA of the CDR3: TGTGCCAGCAGTTTGTCCCCCGGGGAGCTGTTTTTT. This gives the protein CASSLSPGELFF.

This clonotype occurred many times. The chain joins TRBV7-9 to TRBJ1-3; D unresolved. This CDR3 contains 13 residues. Germline V lookup: CDR1 SEHNR, CDR2 FQNEAQ (reference sequence). V dropped 6 bases and J dropped 9 bases, with 15 bases sitting between them. DNA for the CDR3: TGTGCCAGCAGTTACGAGGCCGGTTTCACCATATATTTT. This codes for CASSYEAGFTIYF.

This clonotype was counted a few times. The CDR3 here is CASSPWDPTTDTQYF. The CDR3 DNA follows: TGTGCCAGCAGTCCTTGGGACCCGACCACAGATACGCAGTATTTT. The chain is built from TRBV28 and TRBJ2-3, with D tentatively TRBD1 or TRBD2 (5 bases each). This CDR3 has 15 amino acids. Looked up from germline, CDR1 is MDHEN and CDR2 is SYDVKM. The V and J ends lost 5 bases and 2 bases respectively, with 14 bases between them.

Remarks on this clonotype: It may be a read error: a sequence one base away is much more abundant. The rearrangement uses TRBV18 and TRBJ2-1; no clear D gene. The CDR3 is 13 amino acids. Germline lookup yields CDR1 KGHSH and CDR2 LQKENI. Trimming left V 6 bases short and J 10 bases short, with 16 bases between. The CDR3 here is CASSSDPSREQFF. As DNA, the CDR3 is TGTGCCAGCTCCTCCGACCCCTCTAGGGAGCAGTTCTTC. The full variable domain, with the rest looked up from reference TRBV18 and TRBJ2-1, is NAGVMQNPRHLVRRRGQEARLRCSPMKGHSHVYWYRQLPEEGLKFMVYLQKENIIDESGMPKERFSAEFPKEGPSILRIQQVVRGDSAAYFCASSSDPSREQFFGPGTRLTVL.

This clonotype has more than one count but fewer than ten. The chain links TRBV24-1 to TRBJ2-2; D gene uncertain. The CDR3 has 12 residues. The V end was cut by 9 bases, the J end by 3 bases, with 7 bases between. CDR1 and CDR2 from the germline V gene are KGHDR and SFDVKD. This CDR3 is CATVSYTGELFF. The DNA of the CDR3 is TGTGCCACCGTAAGCTACACCGGGGAGCTGTTTTTT.

The V gene is TRBV5-1, the J gene TRBJ2-1, with TRBD2 identical over 11 bases. V shed 5 bases, J shed 7 bases, and the junction held 5 bases outside the gene matches. Germline V lookup: CDR1 SGHRS, CDR2 YFSETQ. The CDR3 runs to 14 residues. CDR3: CASRYSGRENEQFF. CDR3 coding DNA: TGCGCCAGCAGGTATAGCGGGAGGGAAAATGAGCAGTTCTTC.

This clonotype came up many times. The chain has TRBV5-4 and TRBJ1-1, with D perhaps matching TRBD1 (5 bases). Trimming left V 2 bases short and J 11 bases short, with 16 bases between. The CDR3 contains 13 residues. Germline CDR1 is SGHNT and CDR2 is YYREEE (reference sequence). CDR3 amino acids: CASSLRGFAGAFF. DNA of the CDR3: TGTGCCAGCAGCTTAAGAGGGTTTGCAGGGGCTTTCTTT.

The chain employs TRBV6-6 and TRBJ1-4; D unclear. The V gene lost 6 bases and the J gene lost 6 bases, with 5 bases spanning the gap. CDR3 length equals 11 residues. CDR1 is MNHNY and CDR2 is SVGAGI in the germline V gene (reference sequence). The CDR3 loop reads CASRIDEKLFF. CDR3 coding DNA: TGTGCCAGCAGAATAGATGAAAAACTGTTTTTT.

This clonotype was seen a handful of times. The V gene is TRBV7-8, the J gene TRBJ2-1, with a possible D match to TRBD2 (5 bases). The CDR3 is 15 residues long. CDR1 is SGHVS and CDR2 is FQNEAQ in the germline V gene. V was pared by 1 base and J by 2 bases, with 9 bases between. DNA for the CDR3: TGTGCCAGCAGCTTAGGGGAGATCCCCTACAATGAGCAGTTCTTC. Translating it yields CASSLGEIPYNEQFF.

V is TRBV19 and J is TRBJ2-1, with 11 bases fitting TRBD2. This CDR3 is built from 15 residues. Germline CDR1 is LNHDA and CDR2 is SQIVND (reference sequence). J was trimmed by 3 bases and V by 5 bases; bases with no gene match: 3. The CDR3 region has the DNA TGTGCCAGTAGTTGGGGACTAGCGGTCTACAATGAGCAGTTCTTC. Its protein product is CASSWGLAVYNEQFF.

This clonotype was seen only once. The genes are TRBV4-3 and TRBJ2-1; unclear D gene. Trimming shortened V by 4 bases and J by 10 bases, and 8 bases separated the two germline ends. Germline CDR1 LGHNA, CDR2 YSLEER. CDR3 length: 11 amino acids. The CDR3 reads CASSPQGEQFF. In DNA form, the CDR3 reads TGCGCCAGCAGCCCCCAAGGCGAGCAGTTCTTC.